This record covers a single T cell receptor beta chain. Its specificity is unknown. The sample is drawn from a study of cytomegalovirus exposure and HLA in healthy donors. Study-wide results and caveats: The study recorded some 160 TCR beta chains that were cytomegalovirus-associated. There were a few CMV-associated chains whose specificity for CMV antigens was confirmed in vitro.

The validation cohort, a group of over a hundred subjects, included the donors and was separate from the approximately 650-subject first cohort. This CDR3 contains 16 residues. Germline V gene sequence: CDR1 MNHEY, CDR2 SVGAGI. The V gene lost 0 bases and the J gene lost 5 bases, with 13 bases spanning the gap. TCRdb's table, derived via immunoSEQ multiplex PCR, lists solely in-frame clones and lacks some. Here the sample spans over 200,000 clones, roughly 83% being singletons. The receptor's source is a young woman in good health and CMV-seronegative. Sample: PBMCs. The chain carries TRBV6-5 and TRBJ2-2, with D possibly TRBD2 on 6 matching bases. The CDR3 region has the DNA TGTGCCAGCAGTTACTCGACGGCAGGAGGGACCGGGGAGCTGTTTTTT. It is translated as CASSYSTAGGTGELFF.